This TCR beta chain was sequenced for a study of patients and donors after allogeneic stem cell transplantation. TCRdb re-analysed the RT-PCR reads in MiXCR, keeping a single row per CDR3 protein. This sample has almost 90,000 distinct CDR3 sequences, with around 5% found just once. Germline CDR1 and CDR2: SNHLY and FYNNEI. V was shortened by 6 bases and J by 0 bases, with 12 bases between the two germline ends. The CDR3 extends over 15 amino acids. This chain joins TRBV2 and TRBJ2-1; possible D gene TRBD2, 5 bases. Source material: blood, either unsorted or a sorted T cell fraction (not recorded which). The TCR comes from a human donor who was either an allogeneic HSCT recipient or a stem cell or donor lymphocyte infusion donor (not recorded which). It is not recorded whose cells these are; they may come from a transplant donor. In nucleotides, the CDR3 is TGTGCCAGCAGCGTGGACTTTAGCTCCTACAATGAGCAGTTCTTC. Translating it yields CASSVDFSSYNEQFF.